Given below is one T cell receptor beta chain in context. The antigen remains unidentified. Some clones are missing from TCRdb's copy, which holds only in-frame ones; the method was immunoSEQ multiplex PCR. Among about 100,000 clones listed, around 90% were seen once. The V end lost 2 bases, the J end lost 4 bases, and 14 bases lay between the germline ends. This CDR3 has 15 residues. Germline CDR1 is MRHNA and CDR2 is SNTAGT. This sample was taken from a study of identifying expanded T cells in peripheral blood. Findings and caveats of the study: Across healthy donors, higher total template counts meant significantly greater roughly 2-week count variance. Technical replicates showed approximately 1.2 changed clones; approximately two weeks roughly 16; four weeks 19.

The chain has TRBV6-4 and TRBJ1-2; D is uncertain. Sequenced sample: blood. This clonotype was obtained from a person aged 18 to 75 in good health. Here the CDR3 reads CASSDEAHPSYGYTF. CDR3 in DNA: TGTGCCAGCAGTGACGAGGCCCACCCTTCCTATGGCTACACCTTC.